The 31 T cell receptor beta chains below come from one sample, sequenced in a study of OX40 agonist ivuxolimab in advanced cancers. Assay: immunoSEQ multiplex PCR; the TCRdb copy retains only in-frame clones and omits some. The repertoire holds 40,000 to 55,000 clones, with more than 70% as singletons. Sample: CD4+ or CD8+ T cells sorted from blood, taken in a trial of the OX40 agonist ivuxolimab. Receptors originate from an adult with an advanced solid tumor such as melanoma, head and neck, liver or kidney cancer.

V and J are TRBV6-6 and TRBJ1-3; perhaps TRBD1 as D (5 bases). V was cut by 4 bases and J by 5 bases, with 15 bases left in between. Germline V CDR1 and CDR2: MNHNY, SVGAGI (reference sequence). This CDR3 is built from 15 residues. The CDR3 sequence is CASSSGSGPRNTIYF. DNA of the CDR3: TGTGCCAGCAGTTCCGGGTCGGGGCCACGAAACACCATATATTTT.

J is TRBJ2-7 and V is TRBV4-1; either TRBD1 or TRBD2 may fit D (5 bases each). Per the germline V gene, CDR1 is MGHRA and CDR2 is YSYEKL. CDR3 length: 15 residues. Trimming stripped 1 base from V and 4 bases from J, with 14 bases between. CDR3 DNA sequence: TGCGCCAGCAGCCAAGTTAGAGGGGCGGGTTACGAGCAGTACTTC. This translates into CASSQVRGAGYEQYF.

The CDR3 loop is CASSIDTEGEQYF. CDR3 DNA: TGTGCCAGTAGTATAGATACGGAGGGGGAGCAGTACTTC. The chain is built from TRBV19 and TRBJ2-7; D perhaps matches TRBD2 (6 bases). The germline gives CDR1 LNHDA, CDR2 SQIVND (reference sequence). The CDR3 contains 13 residues. Trimming removed 0 bases at V and 7 bases at J, with 10 bases between. Full variable domain (missing parts from reference TRBV19 and TRBJ2-7): DGGITQSPKYLFRKEGQNVTLSCEQNLNHDAMYWYRQDPGQGLRLIYYSQIVNDFQKGDIAEGYSVSREKKESFPLTVTSAQKNPTAFYLCASSIDTEGEQYFGPGTRLTVT.

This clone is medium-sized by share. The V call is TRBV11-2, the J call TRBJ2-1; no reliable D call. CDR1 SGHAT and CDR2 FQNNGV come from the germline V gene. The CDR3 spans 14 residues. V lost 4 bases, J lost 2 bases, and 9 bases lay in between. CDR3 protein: CASSSFGTYNEQFF. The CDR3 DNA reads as TGTGCCAGCAGCTCCTTTGGAACCTACAATGAGCAGTTCTTC. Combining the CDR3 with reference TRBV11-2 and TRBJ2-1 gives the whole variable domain EAGVAQSPRYKIIEKRQSVAFWCNPISGHATLYWYQQILGQGPKLLIQFQNNGVVDDSQLPKDRFSAERLKGVDSTLKIQPAKLEDSAVYLCASSSFGTYNEQFFGPGTRLTVL.

CDR3 sequence (DNA): TGTGCCAGCAGCCCGTGGGACAGGCAGCAAGAGACCCAGTACTTC. It specifies CASSPWDRQQETQYF. This chain uses TRBV5-4 with TRBJ2-5; 8 bases map to TRBD1. With V trimmed by 4 bases and J by 2 bases, 7 bases remained unmatched. Germline CDR1 reads SGHNT; CDR2 reads YYREEE (reference sequence). The CDR3 is 15 amino acids.

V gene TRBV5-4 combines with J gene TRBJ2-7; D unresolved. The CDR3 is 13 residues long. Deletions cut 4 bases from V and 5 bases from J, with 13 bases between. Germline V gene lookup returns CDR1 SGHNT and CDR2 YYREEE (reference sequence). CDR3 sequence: CASSPDRSNEQYF. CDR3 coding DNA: TGTGCCAGCAGCCCGGACCGGTCTAACGAGCAGTACTTC.

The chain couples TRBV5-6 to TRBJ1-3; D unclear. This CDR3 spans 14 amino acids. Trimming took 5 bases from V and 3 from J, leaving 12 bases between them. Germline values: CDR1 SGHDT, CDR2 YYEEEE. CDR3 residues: CASSILPGGNTIYF. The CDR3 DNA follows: TGTGCCAGCAGTATACTCCCCGGTGGAAACACCATATATTTT.

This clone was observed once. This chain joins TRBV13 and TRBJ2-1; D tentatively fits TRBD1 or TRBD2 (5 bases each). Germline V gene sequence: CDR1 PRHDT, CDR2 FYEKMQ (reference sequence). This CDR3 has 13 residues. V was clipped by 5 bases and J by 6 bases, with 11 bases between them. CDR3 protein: CASSPGTTNEQFF. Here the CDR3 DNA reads TGTGCCAGCAGCCCCGGGACCACCAATGAGCAGTTCTTC.

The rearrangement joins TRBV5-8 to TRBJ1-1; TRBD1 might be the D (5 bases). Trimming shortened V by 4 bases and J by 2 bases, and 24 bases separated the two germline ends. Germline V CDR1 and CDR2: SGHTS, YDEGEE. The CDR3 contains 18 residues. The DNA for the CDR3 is TGTGCCAGCAGCCAAAGGGGCGGTATTAGGGGAGGCAACACTGAAGCTTTCTTT. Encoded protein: CASSQRGGIRGGNTEAFF.

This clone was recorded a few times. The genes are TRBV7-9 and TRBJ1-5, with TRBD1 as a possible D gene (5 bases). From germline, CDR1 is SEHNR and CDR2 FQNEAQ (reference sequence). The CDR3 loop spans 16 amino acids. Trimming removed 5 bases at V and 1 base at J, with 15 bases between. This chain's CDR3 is CASSPYTGTSNQPQHF. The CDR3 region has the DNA TGTGCCAGCAGCCCTTATACCGGGACGAGCAATCAGCCCCAGCATTTT.

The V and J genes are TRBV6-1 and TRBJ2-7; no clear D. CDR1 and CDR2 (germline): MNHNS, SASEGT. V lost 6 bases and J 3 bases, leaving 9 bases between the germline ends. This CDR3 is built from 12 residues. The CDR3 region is CASREPGYEQYF. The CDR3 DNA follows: TGTGCCAGCAGAGAACCCGGCTACGAGCAGTACTTC.

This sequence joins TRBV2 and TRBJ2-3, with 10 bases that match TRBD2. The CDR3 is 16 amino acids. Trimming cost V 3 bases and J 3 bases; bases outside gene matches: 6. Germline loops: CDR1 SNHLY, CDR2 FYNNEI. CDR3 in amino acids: CASSESLAGETDTQYF. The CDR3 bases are TGTGCCAGCAGTGAGTCGCTAGCGGGGGAGACAGATACGCAGTATTTT.

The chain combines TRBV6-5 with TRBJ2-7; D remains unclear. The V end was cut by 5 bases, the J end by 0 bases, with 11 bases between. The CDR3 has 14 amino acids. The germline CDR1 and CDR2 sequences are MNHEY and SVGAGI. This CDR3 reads CASSSPGSSYEQYF. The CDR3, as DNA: TGTGCCAGCAGTAGTCCCGGGTCCTCCTACGAGCAGTACTTC.

CDR3: CASSPTPGSEQYF. The CDR3 nucleotides read TGTGCCAGCAGCCCTACCCCAGGCTCCGAGCAGTACTTC. The rearrangement uses TRBV4-2 and TRBJ2-7, with no clear D. Trimming cost V 4 bases and J 6 bases, with 13 bases left between them. The CDR3 loop spans 13 amino acids. Germline CDR1 reads LGHNA; CDR2 reads YNFKEQ.

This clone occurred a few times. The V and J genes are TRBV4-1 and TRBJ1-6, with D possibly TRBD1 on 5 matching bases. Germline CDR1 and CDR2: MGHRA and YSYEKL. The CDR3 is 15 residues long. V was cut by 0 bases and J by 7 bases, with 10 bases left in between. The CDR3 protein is CASSQDRDQNSPLHF. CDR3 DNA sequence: TGCGCCAGCAGCCAAGATAGGGACCAGAATTCACCCCTCCACTTT.

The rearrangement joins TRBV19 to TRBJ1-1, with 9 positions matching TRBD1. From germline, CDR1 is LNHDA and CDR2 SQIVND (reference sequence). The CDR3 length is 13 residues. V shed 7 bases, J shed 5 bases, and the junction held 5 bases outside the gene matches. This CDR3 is CASNHRGLTEAFF. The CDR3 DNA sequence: TGTGCCAGTAACCACAGGGGGCTTACTGAAGCTTTCTTT.

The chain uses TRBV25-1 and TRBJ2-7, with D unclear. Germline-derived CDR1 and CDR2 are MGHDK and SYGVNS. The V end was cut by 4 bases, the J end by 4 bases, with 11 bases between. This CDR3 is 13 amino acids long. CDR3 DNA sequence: TGTGCCAGCAGTGGGCGTGGGCAGTACGAGCAGTACTTC. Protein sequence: CASSGRGQYEQYF.

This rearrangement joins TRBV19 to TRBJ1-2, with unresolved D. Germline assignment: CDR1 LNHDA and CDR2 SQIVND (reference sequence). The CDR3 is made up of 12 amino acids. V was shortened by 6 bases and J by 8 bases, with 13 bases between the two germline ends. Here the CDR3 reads CASRISGRGYTF. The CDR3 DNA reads TGTGCCAGTAGAATTTCAGGTCGGGGCTACACCTTC. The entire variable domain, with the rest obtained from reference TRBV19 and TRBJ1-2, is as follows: DGGITQSPKYLFRKEGQNVTLSCEQNLNHDAMYWYRQDPGQGLRLIYYSQIVNDFQKGDIAEGYSVSREKKESFPLTVTSAQKNPTAFYLCASRISGRGYTFGSGTRLTVV.

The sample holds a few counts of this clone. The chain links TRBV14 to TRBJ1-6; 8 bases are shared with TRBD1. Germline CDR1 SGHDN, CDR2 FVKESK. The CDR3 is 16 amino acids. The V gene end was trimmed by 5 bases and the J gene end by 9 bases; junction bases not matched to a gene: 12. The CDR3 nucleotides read TGTGCCAGCAGCAAGGACAGGGTGGGTCTTACTTCACCCCTCCACTTT. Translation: CASSKDRVGLTSPLHF.

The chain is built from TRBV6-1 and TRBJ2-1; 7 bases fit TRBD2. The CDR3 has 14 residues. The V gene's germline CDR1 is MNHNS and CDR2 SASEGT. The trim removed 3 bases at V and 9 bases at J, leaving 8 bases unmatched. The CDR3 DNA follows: TGTGCCAGCAGTGACTATGCGGGAGAGGTTGAGCAGTTCTTC. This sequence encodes CASSDYAGEVEQFF.

The CDR3 here is CASSRVRDTQYF. CDR3 sequence (DNA): TGTGCCAGCAGCCGGGTACGGGATACGCAGTATTTT. The chain carries TRBV7-9 and TRBJ2-3; the D is unclear. The CDR3 length is 12 residues. Deletions cut 5 bases from V and 6 bases from J, with 9 bases between. From germline, CDR1 is SEHNR and CDR2 FQNEAQ (reference sequence).

CDR3 amino acids: CASSFFWREMPNNEQFF. The CDR3 DNA reads as TGCGCCAGCAGCTTCTTTTGGCGGGAGATGCCGAACAATGAGCAGTTCTTC. The genes are TRBV5-1 and TRBJ2-1, with TRBD2 matching over 7 bases. The J segment lost 5 bases and the V segment lost 2 bases, leaving 13 bases of the junction unmatched. CDR3 length: 17 amino acids. The germline CDR1 and CDR2 sequences are SGHRS and YFSETQ.

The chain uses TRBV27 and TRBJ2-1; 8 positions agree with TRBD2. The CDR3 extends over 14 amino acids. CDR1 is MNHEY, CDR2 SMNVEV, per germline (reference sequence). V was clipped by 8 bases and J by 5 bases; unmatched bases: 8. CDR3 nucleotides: TGTGCCAGCGGGAGCGGGGGAAGTCACAATGAGCAGTTCTTC. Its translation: CASGSGGSHNEQFF.

CDR3 DNA: TGTGCCAGCAAGGTGGGAGATGATGATAGTCAGCCCCAGCATTTT. This sequence encodes CASKVGDDDSQPQHF. The chain joins TRBV5-6 to TRBJ1-5; D gene ambiguous. Between the trimmed V and J ends, which lost 6 bases and 6 bases, there was a span of 19 bases. CDR3 length: 15 residues. Germline values: CDR1 SGHDT, CDR2 YYEEEE.

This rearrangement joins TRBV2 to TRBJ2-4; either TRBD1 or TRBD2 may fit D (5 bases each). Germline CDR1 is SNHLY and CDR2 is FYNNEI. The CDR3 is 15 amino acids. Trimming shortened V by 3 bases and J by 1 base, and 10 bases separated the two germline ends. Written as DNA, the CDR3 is TGTGCCAGCAGTGATAGGGGACGGGCCAAAAACATTCAGTACTTC. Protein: CASSDRGRAKNIQYF.

The chain's CDR3 is CASSKTRDRAFF. CDR3 coding DNA: TGTGCCAGCAGTAAGACCCGCGATAGAGCTTTCTTT. J is TRBJ1-1 and V is TRBV27; D is ambiguous. This CDR3 is built from 12 residues. Trimming left V 5 bases short and J 10 bases short, with 14 bases between. Germline V gives CDR1 MNHEY, CDR2 SMNVEV (reference sequence).

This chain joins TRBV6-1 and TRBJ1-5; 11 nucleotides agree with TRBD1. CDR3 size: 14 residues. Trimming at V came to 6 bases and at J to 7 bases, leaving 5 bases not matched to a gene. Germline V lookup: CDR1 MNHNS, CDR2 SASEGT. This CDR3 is CASRDRGRSQPQHF. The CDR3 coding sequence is TGTGCCAGCAGGGACAGGGGGCGCAGCCAGCCCCAGCATTTT.

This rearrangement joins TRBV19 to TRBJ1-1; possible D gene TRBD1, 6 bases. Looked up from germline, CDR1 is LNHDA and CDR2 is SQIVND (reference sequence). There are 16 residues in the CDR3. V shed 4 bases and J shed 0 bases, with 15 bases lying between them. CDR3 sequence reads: CASSRGGQGMNTEAFF. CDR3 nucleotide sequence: TGTGCCAGTAGTAGAGGGGGTCAGGGGATGAACACTGAAGCTTTCTTT.

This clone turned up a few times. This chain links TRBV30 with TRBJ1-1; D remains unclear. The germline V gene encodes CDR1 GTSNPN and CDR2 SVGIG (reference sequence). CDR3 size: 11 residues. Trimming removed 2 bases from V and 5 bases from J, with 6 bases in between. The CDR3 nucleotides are TGTGCCTGGAGTCTTGCGACTGAAGCTTTCTTT. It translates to CAWSLATEAFF.

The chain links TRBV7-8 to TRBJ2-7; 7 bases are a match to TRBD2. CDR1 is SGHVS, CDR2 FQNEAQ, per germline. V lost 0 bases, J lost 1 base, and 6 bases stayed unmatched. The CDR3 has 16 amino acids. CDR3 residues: CASSLAVSGGSYEQYF. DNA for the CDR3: TGTGCCAGCAGCTTAGCGGTATCGGGGGGATCCTACGAGCAGTACTTC.

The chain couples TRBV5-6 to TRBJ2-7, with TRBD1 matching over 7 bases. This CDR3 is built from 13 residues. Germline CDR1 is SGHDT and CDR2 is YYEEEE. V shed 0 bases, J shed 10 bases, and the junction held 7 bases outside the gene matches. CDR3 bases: TGTGCCAGCAGCTTGGAGGGGGCAGGGGAACAGTACTTC. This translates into CASSLEGAGEQYF.